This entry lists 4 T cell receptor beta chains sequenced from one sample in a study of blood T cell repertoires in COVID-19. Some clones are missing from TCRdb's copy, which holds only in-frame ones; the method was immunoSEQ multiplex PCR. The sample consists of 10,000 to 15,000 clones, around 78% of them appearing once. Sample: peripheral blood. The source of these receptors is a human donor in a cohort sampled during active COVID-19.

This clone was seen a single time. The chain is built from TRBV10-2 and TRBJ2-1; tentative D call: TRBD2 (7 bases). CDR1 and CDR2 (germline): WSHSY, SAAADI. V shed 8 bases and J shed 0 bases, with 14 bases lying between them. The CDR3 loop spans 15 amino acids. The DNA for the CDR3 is TGCGCCAGCGCGGCGGGGGCGCTCTCCTACAATGAGCAGTTCTTC. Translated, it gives CASAAGALSYNEQFF.

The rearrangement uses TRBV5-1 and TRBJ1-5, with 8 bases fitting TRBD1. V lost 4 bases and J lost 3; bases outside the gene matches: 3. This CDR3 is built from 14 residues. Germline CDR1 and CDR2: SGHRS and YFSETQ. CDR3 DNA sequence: TGCGCCAGCAGCCCGGGACAGGACAATCAGCCCCAGCATTTT. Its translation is CASSPGQDNQPQHF.

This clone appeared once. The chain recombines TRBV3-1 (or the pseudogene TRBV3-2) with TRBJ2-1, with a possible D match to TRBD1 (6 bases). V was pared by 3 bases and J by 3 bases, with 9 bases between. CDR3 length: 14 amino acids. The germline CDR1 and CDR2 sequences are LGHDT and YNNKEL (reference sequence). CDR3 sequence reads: CASSHSRGYNEQFF. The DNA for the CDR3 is TGTGCCAGCAGCCATTCCAGGGGCTACAATGAGCAGTTCTTC.

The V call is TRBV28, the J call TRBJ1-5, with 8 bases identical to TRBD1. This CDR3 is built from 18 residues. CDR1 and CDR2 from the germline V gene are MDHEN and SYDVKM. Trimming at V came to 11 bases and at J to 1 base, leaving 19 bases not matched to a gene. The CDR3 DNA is TGTGCCGCTAAGACGGACAGGGAATTTGAAAGAAGCAATCAGCCCCAGCATTTT. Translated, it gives CAAKTDREFERSNQPQHF.